This passage covers 18 T cell receptor beta chains from one sample sequenced in a study of glioma-infiltrating T cells after dendritic cell vaccination. The time point is: after dendritic cell vaccination, including at tumor progression/relapse. Only in-frame clones appear in the TCRdb table, and some are missing; sequencing was by immunoSEQ multiplex PCR. The sample has 90,000 to 140,000 clones, 90% seen once. The sample was blood, taken after dendritic cell vaccination. The receptors derive from a human donor with glioblastoma.

The chain has TRBV27 and TRBJ2-1; 13 positions match TRBD2. Germline loops: CDR1 MNHEY, CDR2 SMNVEV (reference sequence). The V segment lost 6 bases and the J segment 7 bases; nucleotides outside the gene matches: 6. The length of the CDR3 is 15 residues. As DNA, the CDR3 is TGTGCCAGCAGACCACTAGCGGGGGGGCGGAATGAGCAGTTCTTC. It yields the protein CASRPLAGGRNEQFF.

V usage is TRBV6-1 and J usage is TRBJ2-2; 8 bases are a match to TRBD1. The germline V gene encodes CDR1 MNHNS and CDR2 SASEGT. Unmatched junction bases numbered 7, after V lost 6 bases and J lost 4 bases. The CDR3 runs 15 residues. The CDR3, as DNA: TGTGCCAGCAGGGCGGACAGGGAAGGCACCGGGGAGCTGTTTTTT. Translating gives CASRADREGTGELFF.

This clone was observed a handful of times. In DNA, the CDR3 is TGTGCCTGGACCCCGGACAGAGGAAACACCATATATTTT. Its protein is CAWTPDRGNTIYF. The V call is TRBV30, the J call TRBJ1-3; D perhaps matches TRBD1 (6 bases). V gave up 4 bases and J gave up 4 bases, with 11 bases separating them. The CDR3 covers 13 residues. Germline assignment: CDR1 GTSNPN and CDR2 SVGIG (reference sequence).

This rearrangement joins TRBV28 to TRBJ1-3; D gene ambiguous. The CDR3 totals 14 residues. Trimming shortened V by 7 bases and J by 4 bases, and 14 bases separated the two germline ends. Germline V gives CDR1 MDHEN, CDR2 SYDVKM. CDR3 coding DNA: TGTGCCAGCACCCGCCAGGCTCAAGGAAACACCATATATTTT. Translation: CASTRQAQGNTIYF. The entire variable domain, with the rest obtained from reference TRBV28 and TRBJ1-3, is as follows: DVKVTQSSRYLVKRTGEKVFLECVQDMDHENMFWYRQDPGLGLRLIYFSYDVKMKEKGDIPEGYSVSREKKERFSLILESASTNQTSMYLCASTRQAQGNTIYFGEGSWLTVV.

J is TRBJ2-1 and V is TRBV7-6; 12 bases fit TRBD2. Trimming removed 7 bases from V and 4 bases from J; junction bases left unmatched: 2. CDR3 length: 14 amino acids. CDR1 is SGHVS and CDR2 is FNYEAQ in the germline V gene. The CDR3 region is CASTLAGGYNEQFF. The CDR3 nucleotides are TGTGCCAGCACACTAGCGGGAGGATACAATGAGCAGTTCTTC. Full variable domain (rest looked up from reference TRBV7-6 and TRBJ2-1): GAGVSQSPRYKVTKRGQDVALRCDPISGHVSLYWYRQALGQGPEFLTYFNYEAQQDKSGLPNDRFSAERPEGSISTLTIQRTEQRDSAMYRCASTLAGGYNEQFFGPGTRLTVL.

CDR3 DNA: TGTGCCAGCAGCCCCGCCGGGGGGCCCTATGGCTACACCTTC. Its translation is CASSPAGGPYGYTF. V and J are TRBV6-5 and TRBJ1-2, with D possibly being TRBD1 (6 bases). This CDR3 contains 14 residues. V was clipped by 6 bases and J by 4 bases, with 15 bases between them. Germline loops: CDR1 MNHEY, CDR2 SVGAGI.

The J gene is TRBJ1-3, the V gene TRBV2; 7 positions match TRBD1. The germline V gene encodes CDR1 SNHLY and CDR2 FYNNEI. The CDR3 spans 15 residues. Trimming took 6 bases from V and 0 from J; bases not matched to a gene: 5. This chain's CDR3 is CASSGQEGSGNTIYF. In nucleotides, the CDR3 is TGTGCCAGCAGCGGACAGGAAGGCTCTGGAAACACCATATATTTT.

The rearrangement links TRBV9 to TRBJ2-3; 9 bases agree with TRBD1. Germline V CDR1 and CDR2: SGDLS, YYNGEE. Germline trimming cut 3 bases from V and 5 bases from J; bases unmatched to any gene: 7. This CDR3 is 15 amino acids long. In DNA form, the CDR3 reads TGTGCCAGCAGCGGGGGACAGGGACCGAGAGATACGCAGTATTTT. Residues: CASSGGQGPRDTQYF.

The chain uses TRBV30 and TRBJ2-7; 13 nucleotides line up with TRBD2. The trim removed 1 base at V and 6 bases at J, leaving 0 bases unmatched. This CDR3 has 13 amino acids. Germline V CDR1 and CDR2: GTSNPN, SVGIG (reference sequence). CDR3 nucleotide sequence: TGTGCCTGGAGTGGACTAGCGGGAGGCGAGCAGTACTTC. Translated: CAWSGLAGGEQYF.

The rearrangement joins TRBV5-6 to TRBJ2-3, with 9 bases matching TRBD2. CDR1 is SGHDT and CDR2 is YYEEEE in the germline V gene. The CDR3 is made up of 16 amino acids. The trim removed 4 bases at V and 2 bases at J, leaving 8 bases unmatched. The CDR3 reads CASSQPGLASTDTQYF. The CDR3 DNA reads as TGTGCCAGCAGCCAGCCGGGACTAGCCTCCACAGATACGCAGTATTTT.

For this clone: One end of the junction is discordant with germline, which a read error may explain. J is TRBJ1-2 and V is TRBV30, with D uncertain. This CDR3 has 14 residues. CDR1 is GTSNPN and CDR2 is SVGIG in the germline V gene (reference sequence). CDR3 bases: TGTGCCTACAAACCCGACCCTGCGAACTATGGCTACGCCTTC. This encodes CAYKPDPANYGYAF.

The chain is built from TRBV5-1 and TRBJ1-1; D is possibly TRBD1 (6 bases). Between the trimmed V and J ends, which lost 7 bases and 2 bases, there was a span of 15 bases. Per germline, CDR1 SGHRS and CDR2 YFSETQ. The CDR3 loop spans 14 amino acids. The CDR3 DNA sequence: TGCGCCAGCGTCTATGGGGACACTAACACTGAAGCTTTCTTT. Protein sequence: CASVYGDTNTEAFF.

The chain joins TRBV5-1 to TRBJ1-1; D is ambiguous. Germline lookup yields CDR1 SGHRS and CDR2 YFSETQ. This CDR3 has 14 amino acids. V lost 2 bases and J lost 8, with 16 bases in between. The CDR3: CASSFGGRDIEAFF. CDR3 DNA sequence: TGCGCCAGCAGCTTTGGTGGGAGGGATATCGAAGCTTTCTTT.

The chain employs TRBV7-9 and TRBJ2-2, with D possibly matching TRBD1 (6 bases). The CDR3 is 16 residues long. V was cut by 4 bases and J by 1 base, with 13 bases left in between. Per the germline V gene, CDR1 is SEHNR and CDR2 is FQNEAQ (reference sequence). CDR3 DNA: TGTGCCAGCAGCTCCCCCGGGACACTGAACACCGGGGAGCTGTTTTTT. Translated: CASSSPGTLNTGELFF.

This chain links TRBV19 with TRBJ1-2; unclear D gene. CDR1 and CDR2 from the germline V gene are LNHDA and SQIVND (reference sequence). V gave up 7 bases and J gave up 1 base, with 7 bases separating them. This CDR3 comprises 12 residues. CDR3 DNA sequence: TGTGCCAGTATGCGACTTAACTATGGCTACACCTTC. Amino acid sequence: CASMRLNYGYTF.

This clone was picked up a small number of times. This chain uses TRBV19 with TRBJ1-2, with 8 positions matching TRBD1. V shed 4 bases and J 7 bases; nucleotides not matched to a gene: 5. In germline, CDR1 is LNHDA, CDR2 SQIVND (reference sequence). The CDR3 extends over 13 amino acids. CDR3 amino acids: CASSTQGVGGYTF. CDR3 nucleotides: TGTGCCAGTAGTACACAGGGGGTGGGTGGCTACACCTTC.

J is TRBJ2-3 and V is TRBV6-6, with TRBD2 matching over 10 bases. The germline V gene has CDR1 MNHNY and CDR2 SVGAGI (reference sequence). The junction had 6 bases not matched to a gene; V was cut back by 4 bases and J by 8 bases. The CDR3 loop spans 14 amino acids. The CDR3 loop reads CASSSAGGEVTQYF. CDR3 DNA: TGTGCCAGCAGTTCAGCGGGGGGGGAGGTTACGCAGTATTTT.

V usage is TRBV7-2 and J usage is TRBJ2-5; maybe TRBD2 (6 bases). The V gene's germline CDR1 is SGHTA and CDR2 FQGNSA. The CDR3 contains 14 residues. V was clipped by 4 bases and J by 9 bases, with 18 bases between them. CDR3 DNA: TGTGCCAGCAGCTCGGGACTGGGGATTTTGTCCCAGTACTTC. This gives the protein CASSSGLGILSQYF.